Below, 17 T cell receptor beta chains from the same sample are listed, as sequenced in a study of blood T cells in healthy people across ages. The second PCR ran roughly 7 to 12 cycles with a sample-barcoded 5' primer and J-beta primers. TCRdb reprocessed the 5' RACE reads via MiXCR and lists one record per CDR3 protein. Among 1.5 million to 2 million distinct CDR3 sequences listed, about 49% were seen once. What was sequenced was blood. Receptors originate from a woman between 40 and 55 years old in good health.

This rearrangement joins TRBV20-1 to TRBJ1-2, with D possibly matching TRBD1 (6 bases). Trimming pared 2 bases from V and 4 bases from J, leaving 14 bases between. CDR1 and CDR2 from the germline V gene are DFQATT and SNEGSKA (reference sequence). There are 14 residues in the CDR3. The CDR3 DNA is TGCAGTGCTAGAAAATTACAGGGAGGCTATGGCTACACCTTC. Its translation is CSARKLQGGYGYTF.

This clonotype was seen only a few times. At one end the junction does not follow the germline gene, possibly because of a read error. The V gene is TRBV4-3, the J gene TRBJ1-2; no clear D gene. The CDR3 totals 14 residues. Looked up from germline, CDR1 is LGHNA and CDR2 is YSLEER. Here the CDR3 DNA reads TGCGCCAGCAGCTCCGTACCGGCTAACTATGGTTACACCTTC. It yields the protein CASSSVPANYGYTF.

This clonotype was counted between two and nine times. The gene calls are TRBV12-5 and TRBJ2-1, with 7 nucleotides matching TRBD2. J was trimmed by 3 bases and V by 2 bases; bases with no gene match: 7. Germline V gives CDR1 LGHNT, CDR2 FRNRAP. CDR3 length: 16 residues. The CDR3 nucleotides are TGTGCTAGTGGTTTGAGGGGCGGGGGTGACTACAATGAGCAGTTCTTC. Protein product: CASGLRGGGDYNEQFF.

This clonotype was seen more than once but under ten times. The chain uses TRBV2 and TRBJ2-4, with 7 bases matching TRBD2. V lost 4 bases to trimming and J lost 0 bases; unmatched junction nucleotides: 9. There are 17 residues in the CDR3. Germline V CDR1 and CDR2: SNHLY, FYNNEI. The CDR3 sequence: CASSVRGGALAKNIQYF. Written as DNA, the CDR3 is TGTGCCAGCAGTGTACGGGGAGGGGCCTTAGCCAAAAACATTCAGTACTTC.

The V call is TRBV10-2, the J call TRBJ2-1; a weak D match, TRBD2 (6 bases). The CDR3 runs 17 residues. From germline, CDR1 is WSHSY and CDR2 SAAADI. V lost 10 bases to trimming and J lost 0 bases, with 22 bases between them. CDR3 amino acids: CAILASLGGGSYNEQFF. The CDR3 DNA is TGCGCCATCCTTGCCTCTTTGGGGGGAGGCTCCTACAATGAGCAGTTCTTC.

This chain links TRBV5-4 with TRBJ2-3; 10 positions match TRBD2. The CDR3 sequence is 16 residues long. After removal of 1 base from V and 6 bases from J, the junction contained 8 bases not matched to a gene. Germline lookup yields CDR1 SGHNT and CDR2 YYREEE (reference sequence). CDR3 residues: CASSLPQRGGRDTQYF. CDR3 in DNA: TGTGCCAGCAGCTTGCCCCAGCGGGGGGGGCGGGATACGCAGTATTTT.

V usage is TRBV3-1 and J usage is TRBJ2-1; a weak D match, TRBD1 (5 bases). Germline CDR1 and CDR2: LGHDT and YNNKEL (reference sequence). The V end was cut by 3 bases, the J end by 4 bases, with 10 bases between. The CDR3 consists of 14 residues. The CDR3 sequence is CASSHRQNYNEQFF. The CDR3 coding sequence is TGTGCCAGCAGCCACCGACAGAATTACAATGAGCAGTTCTTC.

The V gene is TRBV4-3, the J gene TRBJ1-1; D might be TRBD1 (5 bases). The CDR3 covers 15 residues. V lost 0 bases and J lost 7, with 15 bases in between. Per the germline V gene, CDR1 is LGHNA and CDR2 is YSLEER. The DNA for the CDR3 is TGCGCCAGCAGCCAAGATGGAGGGGAGAGCTTTGAAGCTTTCTTT. Translating it yields CASSQDGGESFEAFF.

The rearrangement joins TRBV7-9 to TRBJ2-5; no definite D call. CDR3 size: 14 residues. Germline V gene data show CDR1 as SEHNR and CDR2 as FQNEAQ (reference sequence). V was cut by 1 base and J by 5 bases, with 11 bases left in between. The CDR3 bases are TGTGCCAGCAGCTTAGTAGAGTTTCGGGAGACCCAGTACTTC. Protein product: CASSLVEFRETQYF.

The chain carries TRBV13 and TRBJ2-3, with D possibly TRBD2 on 6 matching bases. This CDR3 has 15 amino acids. CDR1 is PRHDT, CDR2 FYEKMQ, per germline (reference sequence). V was clipped by 4 bases and J by 0 bases, with 11 bases between them. CDR3 amino acids: CASSWRVSSTDTQYF. CDR3 in DNA: TGTGCCAGCAGCTGGAGGGTGTCTAGCACAGATACGCAGTATTTT.

J is TRBJ2-3 and V is TRBV24-1, with D unclear. The CDR3 totals 15 residues. Trimming shortened V by 5 bases and J by 4 bases, and 15 bases separated the two germline ends. Germline loops: CDR1 KGHDR, CDR2 SFDVKD. CDR3 sequence reads: CATSGSTRSPDTQYF. For the CDR3, the DNA is TGTGCCACCAGTGGTTCGACACGGTCCCCAGATACGCAGTATTTT.

The sample holds many counts of this clonotype. A junction end diverges from the germline sequence, so it may reflect a read error. The chain couples TRBV7-2 to TRBJ1-2; a weak D match, TRBD1 (6 bases). Germline CDR1 is SGHTA and CDR2 is FQGNSA. There are 14 residues in the CDR3. This CDR3 reads CASSPTGTNYGYTF. The CDR3 nucleotides are TGCGCCAGCAGCCCGACAGGTACTAACTATGGCTACACCTTC.

The chain uses TRBV12-3 or TRBV12-4 and TRBJ1-2, with a tentative D call TRBD1 (6 bases). V lost 3 bases to trimming and J lost 8 bases, with 13 bases between them. The CDR3 covers 13 residues. CDR3 loop: CASSFDRWSGYTF. CDR3 nucleotide sequence: TGTGCCAGCAGTTTCGACAGGTGGTCGGGCTACACCTTC.

This clonotype appeared once. The chain employs TRBV6-1 and TRBJ2-3; 9 bases match TRBD2. The germline V gene encodes CDR1 MNHNS and CDR2 SASEGT. J was trimmed by 2 bases and V by 6 bases; bases with no gene match: 12. The CDR3 is 17 amino acids. The CDR3: CASRSGTSIMFTDTQYF. CDR3 DNA sequence: TGTGCCAGCAGATCCGGGACTAGCATAATGTTCACAGATACGCAGTATTTT.

This clonotype was counted only a few times. The CDR3 reads CTSGVSGVETQYF. CDR3 DNA: TGTACCTCAGGAGTCTCCGGTGTAGAGACCCAGTACTTC. The chain couples TRBV7-2 to TRBJ2-5, with D uncertain. The germline CDR1 and CDR2 sequences are SGHTA and FQGNSA. This CDR3 comprises 13 residues. Trimming removed 11 bases at V and 4 bases at J, with 17 bases between.

This clonotype was picked up a small number of times. This chain uses TRBV7-3 with TRBJ1-1, with 8 bases fitting TRBD1. This CDR3 is 12 amino acids long. J lost 5 bases, V lost 5 bases, and 1 base had no gene match. Germline loops: CDR1 SGHTA, CDR2 FQGTGA. In nucleotides, the CDR3 is TGTGCCAGCAGCACAGGGGGGACTGAAGCTTTCTTT. Amino acid sequence: CASSTGGTEAFF.

The J gene is TRBJ2-3, the V gene TRBV5-1; weak D call: TRBD2 (7 bases). The V end lost 7 bases, the J end lost 2 bases, and 11 bases lay between the germline ends. This CDR3 is 13 amino acids long. Germline values: CDR1 SGHRS, CDR2 YFSETQ. The CDR3 loop reads CASDGGHTDTQYF. The CDR3 nucleotides are TGCGCCAGCGACGGGGGGCACACAGATACGCAGTATTTT.